This T cell receptor (beta chain) is from a study of blood T cell repertoires in COVID-19. As for the study in general: T cells, B-cell-depleted T cells, or PBMCs provided the cDNA or gDNA that served as material.

Authors' methods: Reference gene primer amplification yielded estimated nucleated cell counts. Using immunoSEQ multiplex PCR, the repertoire was profiled, and TCRdb retains in-frame clones only, with some absent. That table supplies the V and J calls and clone size; D and trimming were determined from the DNA. The sample carries some 40,000 clones, roughly nine tenths recorded once. This CDR3 has 13 amino acids. Trimming took 4 bases from V and 4 from J, leaving 10 bases between them. The germline gives CDR1 MRHNA, CDR2 SNTAGT. This clone was recorded a few times. The sequence came from a man between 65 and 80 years old with acute or convalescent COVID-19. The rearrangement links TRBV6-4 to TRBJ1-1; D remains ambiguous. What was sequenced was peripheral blood. This CDR3 reads CASSAEGGTEAFF. The CDR3 DNA follows: TGTGCCAGCAGTGCGGAGGGCGGCACTGAAGCTTTCTTT.